This TCR beta chain emerged from a study of radiotherapy plus CTLA-4 blockade in lung cancer. For the study at large: Disease control reached about 28%, with objective responses in less than 20%.

About this clone itself: The antigen is unknown.

The study treated chemo-refractory metastatic non-small-cell lung cancer patients with focal radiation plus ipilimumab CTLA-4 blockade. Profiled with immunoSEQ multiplex PCR; TCRdb holds only in-frame clones, not every one. The data hold some 60,000 clones, with under 80% observed a single time. Findings of the study overall: TCR clones originating in tumors grew in number in blood after radiotherapy plus ipilimumab.

Losses at the gene ends were 9 bases for V and 1 base for J; bases not matched to a gene: 3. Per germline, CDR1 WSHSY and CDR2 SAAADI. This CDR3 comprises 13 residues. Sequenced here: peripheral blood, sampled from a patient treated with radiotherapy plus ipilimumab. The chain employs TRBV10-2 and TRBJ2-5; 9 bases match TRBD1. This TCR was recovered from a human donor with non-small cell lung cancer who had a complete response to radiotherapy plus ipilimumab. The DNA for the CDR3 is TGCGCCAGTAAGACAGGGGGCCAAGAGACCCAGTACTTC. Translation gives CASKTGGQETQYF.